This is a list of T cell receptor beta chains from one sample in a study of cytomegalovirus exposure and HLA in healthy donors. Some clones are missing from TCRdb's copy, which holds only in-frame ones; the method was immunoSEQ multiplex PCR. The repertoire includes about 120,000 clones, more than 60% of them detected once, and 8% to 10% sits in the top ten. Sequences were obtained from PBMCs. The receptors stem from a man aged 35-49 years in good health and CMV-seropositive. Each CDR3 is given with its conserved first and last residue. Each record gives: V gene, clone size, CDR3 length, J gene, D gene, CDR3 DNA, CDR3 protein. A D gene is named only where the DNA matches it firmly. Clone size is stated in some rows and not others, as once, few, many or a class when expanded.

V gene: TRBV7-3
clone size: few
CDR3 length: 16
J gene: TRBJ2-5
D gene: TRBD2
CDR3 DNA: TGTGCCAGCAGCTCGGCCGGACTAGCGGGAACGGAGACCCAGTACTTC
CDR3 protein: CASSSAGLAGTETQYF

V gene: TRBV7-6
clone size: once
CDR3 length: 15
J gene: TRBJ2-5
D gene: TRBD2
CDR3 DNA: TGTGCCAGCAGCTTAGGCGGGACTACCCAAGAGACCCAGTACTTC
CDR3 protein: CASSLGGTTQETQYF

V gene: TRBV6-6
clone size: -
CDR3 length: 15
J gene: TRBJ2-3
D gene: -
CDR3 DNA: TGTGCCAGCAGTTACCCGGGCAGGGCGGCAGATACGCAGTATTTT
CDR3 protein: CASSYPGRAADTQYF

V gene: TRBV28
clone size: -
CDR3 length: 13
J gene: TRBJ1-2
D gene: TRBD1
CDR3 DNA: TGTGCCAGCAGTCAGGGACAGGGTGGTGGCTACACCTTC
CDR3 protein: CASSQGQGGGYTF

V gene: TRBV27
clone size: -
CDR3 length: 17
J gene: TRBJ1-5
D gene: -
CDR3 DNA: TGTGCCAGCAGTTTAGCAGGGGACACTTATAGCAATCAGCCCCAGCATTTT
CDR3 protein: CASSLAGDTYSNQPQHF

V gene: TRBV9
clone size: -
CDR3 length: 13
J gene: TRBJ1-1
D gene: -
CDR3 DNA: TGTGCCAGCAGCGTGTCACAGGGAGCTGAAGCTTTCTTT
CDR3 protein: CASSVSQGAEAFF

V gene: TRBV6-5
clone size: few
CDR3 length: 15
J gene: TRBJ2-7
D gene: TRBD1
CDR3 DNA: TGTGCCAGCAGTCCGATGGACAGGTACTCCTACGAGCAGTACTTC
CDR3 protein: CASSPMDRYSYEQYF

V gene: TRBV29-1
clone size: -
CDR3 length: 15
J gene: TRBJ2-1
D gene: -
CDR3 DNA: TGCAGCGTTCCTCCAACGGGAGTGGCCTACAATGAGCAGTTCTTC
CDR3 protein: CSVPPTGVAYNEQFF

V gene: TRBV2
clone size: -
CDR3 length: 15
J gene: TRBJ1-5
D gene: -
CDR3 DNA: TGTGCCAGCAGTGATTCAGGGGATAGCAATCAGCCCCAGCATTTT
CDR3 protein: CASSDSGDSNQPQHF

V gene: TRBV11-2
clone size: -
CDR3 length: 14
J gene: TRBJ1-4
D gene: -
CDR3 DNA: TGTGCCAGCAGCCTCGGGAGTCTAGGAGAAAAACTGTTTTTT
CDR3 protein: CASSLGSLGEKLFF

V gene: TRBV28
clone size: -
CDR3 length: 15
J gene: TRBJ1-1
D gene: -
CDR3 DNA: TGTGCCAGCAGTCCCACACGGGGGTTTGGCACTGAAGCTTTCTTT
CDR3 protein: CASSPTRGFGTEAFF

V gene: TRBV5-1
clone size: -
CDR3 length: 14
J gene: TRBJ1-1
D gene: -
CDR3 DNA: TGCGCCAGCAGCTTGCATCCCCCGGGGACTGAAGCTTTCTTT
CDR3 protein: CASSLHPPGTEAFF

V gene: TRBV6-5
clone size: -
CDR3 length: 15
J gene: TRBJ2-7
D gene: TRBD2
CDR3 DNA: TGTGCCAGCAGTTGGTCGGGGGGGGCTGTTAATGGGCAGTACTTC
CDR3 protein: CASSWSGGAVNGQYF

V gene: TRBV6-5
clone size: -
CDR3 length: 16
J gene: TRBJ1-1
D gene: -
CDR3 DNA: TGTGCCAGCAGTTACTCGGCAGGGGAGATAAACACTGAAGCTTTCTTT
CDR3 protein: CASSYSAGEINTEAFF

V gene: TRBV27
clone size: -
CDR3 length: 15
J gene: TRBJ2-1
D gene: TRBD2
CDR3 DNA: TGTGCCAGCAGTCCACTAGCGGGGGTCCACAATGAGCAGTTCTTC
CDR3 protein: CASSPLAGVHNEQFF

V gene: TRBV2
clone size: -
CDR3 length: 15
J gene: TRBJ1-1
D gene: -
CDR3 DNA: TGTGCCAGCAGTGAATTTATGGGGCAGAACACTGAAGCTTTCTTT
CDR3 protein: CASSEFMGQNTEAFF

V gene: TRBV27
clone size: -
CDR3 length: 16
J gene: TRBJ1-3
D gene: -
CDR3 DNA: TGTGCCAGCGTCTTTTCCAGGGGTCTCTCTGGAAACACCATATATTTT
CDR3 protein: CASVFSRGLSGNTIYF

V gene: TRBV27
clone size: -
CDR3 length: 12
J gene: TRBJ1-3
D gene: TRBD1
CDR3 DNA: TGTGCCAGCAGAGGACAGGGTGGCACCATATATTTT
CDR3 protein: CASRGQGGTIYF

V gene: TRBV5-1
clone size: few
CDR3 length: 12
J gene: TRBJ1-1
D gene: -
CDR3 DNA: TGCGCCAGCAGACAGGGGAACACTGAAGCTTTCTTT
CDR3 protein: CASRQGNTEAFF

V gene: TRBV7-3
clone size: -
CDR3 length: 14
J gene: TRBJ1-1
D gene: -
CDR3 DNA: TGTGCCAGCAGCTTAACGGGGGGAAACAATGAAGCTTTCTTT
CDR3 protein: CASSLTGGNNEAFF

V gene: TRBV5-4
clone size: few
CDR3 length: 13
J gene: TRBJ1-1
D gene: -
CDR3 DNA: TGTGCCAGCAGCTCCGCAGGGGTCACTGAAGCTTTCTTT
CDR3 protein: CASSSAGVTEAFF

V gene: TRBV5-1
clone size: -
CDR3 length: 16
J gene: TRBJ2-7
D gene: TRBD2
CDR3 DNA: TGCGCCAGCAGTCCGACTAGCGGGGGGGTTAACTACGAGCAGTACTTC
CDR3 protein: CASSPTSGGVNYEQYF

V gene: TRBV18
clone size: -
CDR3 length: 16
J gene: TRBJ2-2
D gene: TRBD1
CDR3 DNA: TGTGCCAGCTCACTGAGACAGGGATCTGACACCGGGGAGCTGTTTTTT
CDR3 protein: CASSLRQGSDTGELFF

V gene: TRBV10-3
clone size: few
CDR3 length: 17
J gene: TRBJ1-3
D gene: -
CDR3 DNA: TGTGCCATCAGTGATAAGGGAGGGCAAAGCTCTGGAAACACCATATATTTT
CDR3 protein: CAISDKGGQSSGNTIYF

V gene: TRBV7-9
clone size: few
CDR3 length: 15
J gene: TRBJ1-2
D gene: TRBD1
CDR3 DNA: TGTGCCAGCAGCTCCCGTGACAGGGGTGTCCAGGGCTACACCTTC
CDR3 protein: CASSSRDRGVQGYTF

V gene: TRBV10-3
clone size: -
CDR3 length: 13
J gene: TRBJ2-5
D gene: -
CDR3 DNA: TGTGCCATCAGTGAGACACAGCAAGAGACCCAGTACTTC
CDR3 protein: CAISETQQETQYF

V gene: TRBV12-5
clone size: few
CDR3 length: 15
J gene: TRBJ2-7
D gene: -
CDR3 DNA: TGTGCTAGTGTCCCCGGGACATTGAGCCCTTACGAGCAGTACTTC
CDR3 protein: CASVPGTLSPYEQYF

V gene: TRBV15
clone size: -
CDR3 length: 16
J gene: TRBJ2-3
D gene: -
CDR3 DNA: TGTGCCACCAGCAAAGGGACTTACCGCGGAGGAGATACGCAGTATTTT
CDR3 protein: CATSKGTYRGGDTQYF

V gene: TRBV7-3
clone size: -
CDR3 length: 14
J gene: TRBJ1-1
D gene: TRBD1
CDR3 DNA: TGTGCCAGCAGTCAGACAGGGGGCAGGACTGAAGCTTTCTTT
CDR3 protein: CASSQTGGRTEAFF